This entry features one TCR beta chain sequence. This clonotype has at least ten counts. Which antigen it targets is not known. There are no base qualities to consult, and no much larger clone falls within one base. The record originates from a study (dated by TCRdb to the mid-2010s). Libraries were made using RT-PCR. TCRdb records Illumina MiSeq as the sequencer. TCRdb reworked the public reads: Q25 trimming with fastp, MiXCR clone assembly, productive beta chains retained. Merged by CDR3 protein, the rows form single entries marked with the most common genes and DNA. The sample includes 650,000 to 800,000 distinct CDR3 sequences, with around 14% observed a single time. The top ten hold 3.6% of the sample. Sequencing was carried out using memory CD4+ T cells from blood. The sequence derives from a female donor in good health, serving as a healthy control.

The CDR3 region: CSVGRGFLDEQFF. The nucleotide sequence is TGCAGCGTTGGTCGGGGGTTTTTGGATGAGCAGTTCTTC. The rearrangement joined TRBV29-1 to TRBJ2-1; TRBD2 is a weak D gene call, 6 bases matching. The CDR3 runs 13 amino acids, cysteine and phenylalanine included. Only the CDR3 part of the read is kept: 39 bases, read in frame from the first base. V was cut back by 4 bases and J by 8 bases, leaving a gap of 15 bases between them. Per the germline V gene, SQVTM is the CDR1 and ANQGSEA is the CDR2.